The T cell receptor (beta chain) described here comes from a study of PD-1 blockade in classical Hodgkin lymphoma (dated by TCRdb to 2020 to 2022). Regarding the research as a whole: Nivolumab dosing was 3 mg/kg intravenously every 2 weeks, continuing until either disease progression or unacceptable toxicity. The study used TCR beta sequencing and CyTOF to define a peripheral blood immune signature of response to PD-1 blockade in classical Hodgkin lymphoma. Results and caveats for the whole study, not just this receptor: Among trial patients, those achieving complete response had baseline diversity similar to that of newly diagnosed patients, while diversity was significantly lower in partial responders and progressors. Patients starting nivolumab less than 1 year after ASCT had lower diversity and were excluded from later analyses to avoid confounding by immune reconstitution. The study was restricted to a single clinical trial cohort, and the causes of repertoire differences, possibly disease activity or prior therapy, were left undefined. A significant rise by C4D1 was seen in CD4+ but not CD8+ TCR diversity (p=0.0027 vs p=0.16), with the rise being most apparent in complete responders (p=0.02). Newly diagnosed patients were reported to have lower baseline TCR diversity than healthy donors, and relapsed/refractory patients were reported to have lower baseline TCR diversity still.

Read against the paper, the sample's time point label means: cycle 2 day 1 (C2D1) of nivolumab. All trial patients had relapsed after autologous stem cell transplantation, with cohorts A, B and C differing in prior brentuximab vedotin exposure. The trial cohort was composed of 55 to 65 patients with relapsed/refractory classical Hodgkin lymphoma, for whom complete response, partial response or progressive disease was recorded as best overall response. Single-agent nivolumab was administered to trial patients in the multi-cohort phase II CheckMate 205 trial. An independent review committee assessed best overall response by applying the 2007 International Working Group response criteria. Trial PBMCs were obtained immediately prior to nivolumab initiation (C1D1) and on therapy at cycle 2 day 1 and cycle 4 day 1. Peripheral blood was collected in 8 mL Vacutainer Cell Preparation Tubes, from which PBMCs were isolated by centrifugation and then cryopreserved.

CDR3 length: 16 amino acids, cysteine to phenylalanine. Just CDR3 DNA is preserved here, 48 bases in frame from base 1. Per the germline V gene, SGHRS is the CDR1 and YFSETQ is the CDR2. Germline trimming amounts to 2 bases on V and 0 bases on J, with 5 as the count of junction bases outside the gene matches. This clone was detected only once. What this receptor recognizes is not known. Base qualities are not at hand, and no much larger clone is one base apart. The Qiagen DNeasy kit was used to extract genomic DNA both from unsorted PBMCs and from the negatively selected CD4+ and CD8+ fractions. Using primers that anneal to V and J segments, immunoSEQ multiplex PCR amplified the TCR beta CDR3 regions. A synthetic immune receptor repertoire was used to minimize amplification bias, and any remaining bias was removed computationally after sequencing. The authors' pipeline ran thus. Custom Python scripts were used to quantify repertoire diversity as the Shannon entropy index. The unsorted, CD4+ and CD8+ repertoires were each analyzed separately, with the exception of combined analyses, where CD4+ and CD8+ sequences were merged in silico. A clone was considered expanded if an increase in frequency of at least 2-fold after treatment relative to C1D1 was found, and a pseudocount of 0.5 was applied to clones undetected at baseline. Clones with 0 or 1 copy at C1D1 were classified as singleton clones, and clones with 2 or more copies were classified as non-singleton clones. By matching protein sequences in sorted samples from the same patient, clones expanded in unsorted samples were annotated as CD4+, CD8+ or unknown. Diversity changes from C1D1 to C4D1 were tested in paired samples using Wilcoxon tests. TCRdb mirrors the immuneACCESS table, restricted to in-frame sequences. Some clones are absent from its copies; in checked studies, under half trace to an unresolved V gene, and the reason for the others is unknown. That table is the source of V, J and clone size, and D and trimming were worked out from the DNA. This sample gives 35,000 or so clones in total; approximately 70% of them show up just once. Roughly an eighth of the sample is held by the ten biggest clonotypes.

The clonotype comes from a human donor with classical Hodgkin lymphoma. This chain joins TRBV5-1 to TRBJ2-1; 7 nucleotides in the junction match TRBD2. The sample was peripheral blood mononuclear cells (PBMCs), taken before the second cycle of nivolumab. The CDR3 reads as follows: CASSFPAGSSYNEQFF. The bases are TGCGCCAGCAGCTTTCCAGCGGGAAGCTCCTACAATGAGCAGTTCTTC.